The next 13 T cell receptor beta chains were all read from a single sample in a study of beta chain features in type 1 diabetes. Regarding the study as a whole: Shortening that was moderate but significant affected the TCRB CDR3s of Type 1 diabetes patients in all four CD4+ subsets.

These receptors have no known antigen. Reverse transcribing all isolated RNA meant expressed TCRB transcripts were sequenced. Here immunoSEQ multiplex PCR was the method, and the copy in TCRdb shows in-frame clones only, minus some. Among 600,000 or so clones listed, around 15% were seen once. Sample: naive CD4+ T cells from blood. These receptors came from a man younger than 35 with type 1 diabetes.

CDR3 bases: TGCGCCAGCAGCCCCTTCATTGGCGATACGCAGTATTTT. Translating it yields CASSPFIGDTQYF. The J gene is TRBJ2-3, the V gene TRBV5-1; D gene unclear. The V end was cut by 4 bases, the J end by 6 bases, with 12 bases between. This CDR3 comprises 13 residues. Germline CDR1 SGHRS, CDR2 YFSETQ.

The CDR3 region has the DNA TGCAGCGTTGTGGCGGATAGCAATCAGCCCCAGCATTTT. Translating it yields CSVVADSNQPQHF. J is TRBJ1-5 and V is TRBV29-1; no definite D call. V was trimmed by 4 bases and J by 0 bases, leaving 7 bases between them. The CDR3 totals 13 residues. Per the germline V gene, CDR1 is SQVTM and CDR2 is ANQGSEA.

This clone was observed a handful of times. The V call is TRBV30, the J call TRBJ1-2, with D uncertain. Germline V gene sequence: CDR1 GTSNPN, CDR2 SVGIG (reference sequence). The CDR3 sequence is 11 residues long. Trimming shortened V by 4 bases and J by 6 bases, and 9 bases separated the two germline ends. The CDR3 region has the DNA TGTGCCTGGAAGGGCACAAATGGCTACACCTTC. The encoded protein is CAWKGTNGYTF.

This clone was counted a single time. The V call is TRBV9, the J call TRBJ2-1; no clear D. Germline loops: CDR1 SGDLS, CDR2 YYNGEE. The V gene lost 0 bases and the J gene lost 3 bases, with 7 bases spanning the gap. The CDR3 length is 14 residues. This CDR3 reads CASSVAVGYNEQFF. As DNA, the CDR3 is TGTGCCAGCAGCGTAGCTGTCGGCTACAATGAGCAGTTCTTC.

This clone was seen only a few times. The chain joins TRBV21-1 to TRBJ2-7; TRBD1, the table's D call, was not compared with the DNA. TRBV21-1 is a pseudogene locus. The CDR3 runs to 16 residues. The CDR3 DNA sequence: TGTGCCAGCAGCAAAGGGGCCCGAGTAGACTCCTACGAGCAGTACTTC. It translates to CASSKGARVDSYEQYF.

The chain has TRBV5-1 and TRBJ1-1; D possibly corresponds to TRBD1 (6 bases). The V gene's germline CDR1 is SGHRS and CDR2 YFSETQ. The germline V and J ends were trimmed by 5 bases and 8 bases, with 19 bases remaining between them. CDR3 size: 14 residues. The CDR3 DNA follows: TGCGCCAGCAGGTCCGGGACATCAGGTCAGGAAGCTTTCTTT. Translating gives CASRSGTSGQEAFF.

The rearrangement links TRBV11-2 to TRBJ2-1; either TRBD1 or TRBD2 may fit D (5 bases each). CDR3 length: 15 amino acids. Trimming left V 7 bases short and J 7 bases short, with 20 bases between. CDR1 is SGHAT, CDR2 FQNNGV, per germline. CDR3 protein: CASNTRDPYSNEQFF. The CDR3 DNA reads as TGTGCCAGCAACACCCGGGACCCATACAGTAATGAGCAGTTCTTC.

The chain employs TRBV28 and TRBJ2-2; either TRBD1 or TRBD2 may supply D (7 bases each). The CDR3 totals 15 residues. Trimming shortened V by 6 bases and J by 6 bases, and 17 bases separated the two germline ends. Germline values: CDR1 MDHEN, CDR2 SYDVKM. CDR3 sequence (DNA): TGTGCCAGCAGCTACCACAGGGGAGGGGCCGGGGAGCTGTTTTTT. This codes for CASSYHRGGAGELFF. Drawing the rest from reference TRBV28 and TRBJ2-2, the complete variable domain is DVKVTQSSRYLVKRTGEKVFLECVQDMDHENMFWYRQDPGLGLRLIYFSYDVKMKEKGDIPEGYSVSREKKERFSLILESASTNQTSMYLCASSYHRGGAGELFFGEGSRLTVL.

This clone was counted only a few times. The chain joins TRBV2 to TRBJ2-5, with 9 bases matching TRBD2. V trimming: 4 bases; J trimming: 2 bases; junction bases outside the gene matches: 2. This CDR3 is built from 14 residues. The germline V gene has CDR1 SNHLY and CDR2 FYNNEI. CDR3 nucleotide sequence: TGTGCCAGCAGTGTGCTAGCGGGGCAAGAGACCCAGTACTTC. Protein sequence: CASSVLAGQETQYF.

The rearrangement links TRBV28 to TRBJ2-7; the match to TRBD2 covers 7 bases. The V segment lost 7 bases and the J segment 3 bases; nucleotides outside the gene matches: 9. This CDR3 is built from 14 residues. Germline V gives CDR1 MDHEN, CDR2 SYDVKM. This chain's CDR3 is CASTYRAGIYEQYF. The CDR3 DNA reads TGTGCCAGCACCTACCGAGCGGGGATCTACGAGCAGTACTTC.

This clone was seen only a few times. The chain has TRBV9 and TRBJ2-7; D possibly matches TRBD1 or TRBD2 (5 bases each). CDR1 SGDLS and CDR2 YYNGEE come from the germline V gene. This CDR3 has 14 amino acids. V lost 2 bases to trimming and J lost 6 bases, with 15 bases between them. As DNA, the CDR3 is TGTGCCAGCAGCGTTGCAGGGACCTGGGGCGAGCAGTACTTC. Protein product: CASSVAGTWGEQYF.

The chain uses TRBV21-1 and TRBJ1-5. TRBV21-1 is a listed pseudogene. This CDR3 region has 15 residues. The CDR3 sequence is CASSKGIPSNQPQHF. In DNA, the CDR3 is TGTGCCAGCAGCAAAGGGATTCCCTCTAATCAGCCCCAGCATTTT.

The genes are TRBV30 and TRBJ1-2; 8 bases fit TRBD1. The CDR3 consists of 15 residues. The germline gives CDR1 GTSNPN, CDR2 SVGIG (reference sequence). V dropped 0 bases and J dropped 1; count of bases not matched to a gene: 4. The CDR3 sequence: CAWSVLTGDNYGYTF. Written as DNA, the CDR3 is TGTGCCTGGAGTGTCCTGACAGGGGATAACTATGGCTACACCTTC.